These 26 T cell receptor beta chains share one sample of origin, sequenced in a study of glioma-infiltrating T cells after dendritic cell vaccination. Repertoires were generated with immunoSEQ multiplex PCR, while TCRdb's copy carries only in-frame clones and drops some. The table records around 78,000 clones, 85% of them present only once. Time point reported: after dendritic cell vaccination, including at tumor progression/relapse. This material consisted of blood, taken after dendritic cell vaccination. The receptors were sampled from a human donor with glioblastoma.

This chain uses TRBV23-1 with TRBJ1-1, with 7 bases lining up with TRBD1. TRBV23-1 is identified as an open reading frame with a role that is uncertain. The CDR3 is 13 residues long. V lost 7 bases and J lost 6; bases outside the gene matches: 8. The CDR3 DNA reads as TGCGCCAGCATCCCGGGACAGATAGCTGAAGCTTTCTTT. As protein: CASIPGQIAEAFF.

The V call is TRBV6-5, the J call TRBJ2-2; no firm D call. This CDR3 is 16 amino acids long. The V and J ends lost 2 bases and 1 base respectively, with 11 bases between them. The germline gives CDR1 MNHEY, CDR2 SVGAGI. For the CDR3, the DNA is TGTGCCAGCAGTTACACGGTCCTGTGGAACACCGGGGAGCTGTTTTTT. Its protein product is CASSYTVLWNTGELFF.

This chain links TRBV9 with TRBJ2-1; D possibly corresponds to TRBD2 (5 bases). With 3 bases removed from V and 1 base from J, the gap between germline ends came to 14 bases. The CDR3 covers 16 residues. Germline V CDR1 and CDR2: SGDLS, YYNGEE. The CDR3 DNA is TGTGCCAGCAGCGGGCATAGCCGGGGTTCCTACAATGAGCAGTTCTTC. Translating gives CASSGHSRGSYNEQFF. The full variable domain, with the rest looked up from reference TRBV9 and TRBJ2-1, is DSGVTQTPKHLITATGQRVTLRCSPRSGDLSVYWYQQSLDQGLQFLIQYYNGEERAKGNILERFSAQQFPDLHSELNLSSLELGDSALYFCASSGHSRGSYNEQFFGPGTRLTVL.

The CDR3 loop reads CASSLEGAGLGYGYTF. The DNA of the CDR3 is TGTGCCAGCAGCTTAGAGGGGGCGGGGCTGGGCTATGGCTACACCTTC. V and J are TRBV7-2 and TRBJ1-2, with TRBD1 identical over 7 bases. Germline CDR1 SGHTA, CDR2 FQGNSA. This CDR3 spans 16 amino acids. With 1 base clipped from V and 4 bases from J, the junction kept 9 bases outside the gene matches. Full variable domain (missing parts from reference TRBV7-2 and TRBJ1-2): GAGVSQSPSNKVTEKGKDVELRCDPISGHTALYWYRQSLGQGLEFLIYFQGNSAPDKSGLPSDRFSAERTGGSVSTLTIQRTQQEDSAVYLCASSLEGAGLGYGYTFGSGTRLTVV.

The J gene is TRBJ2-2, the V gene TRBV5-1; D unclear. This CDR3 has 14 residues. Trimming stripped 4 bases from V and 1 base from J, with 8 bases between. Germline loops: CDR1 SGHRS, CDR2 YFSETQ. The CDR3 region is CASSIQVNTGELFF. The CDR3 DNA reads as TGCGCCAGCAGCATCCAGGTGAACACCGGGGAGCTGTTTTTT.

The chain joins TRBV5-1 to TRBJ1-1, with 10 positions matching TRBD1. Germline trimming cut 4 bases from V and 4 bases from J; bases unmatched to any gene: 7. This CDR3 comprises 15 residues. The germline V gene encodes CDR1 SGHRS and CDR2 YFSETQ. CDR3 amino acids: CASSVRTGGTTEAFF. The CDR3 DNA follows: TGCGCCAGCAGCGTCCGGACAGGGGGGACCACTGAAGCTTTCTTT.

The chain has TRBV7-9 and TRBJ2-1; TRBD2 matches at 13 bases. From germline, CDR1 is SEHNR and CDR2 FQNEAQ (reference sequence). The CDR3 loop spans 16 amino acids. V lost 8 bases, J lost 2 bases, and 6 bases stayed unmatched. CDR3 protein: CASVPGTSGAYNEQFF. CDR3 in DNA: TGTGCCAGCGTTCCCGGGACTAGCGGGGCCTACAATGAGCAGTTCTTC.

The chain is built from TRBV5-4 and TRBJ1-1, with D perhaps TRBD1 (5 bases). The V gene's germline CDR1 is SGHNT and CDR2 YYREEE (reference sequence). Between the trimmed V and J ends, which lost 4 bases and 10 bases, there was a span of 23 bases. This CDR3 comprises 15 residues. The CDR3 spells CASSPGQGRRFLAFF. As DNA, the CDR3 is TGTGCCAGCAGCCCAGGCCAGGGAAGAAGGTTCCTAGCTTTCTTT.

The rearrangement links TRBV27 to TRBJ1-1, with 11 positions matching TRBD1. V lost 5 bases and J lost 6; bases outside the gene matches: 11. From germline, CDR1 is MNHEY and CDR2 SMNVEV (reference sequence). The CDR3 runs 16 residues. The CDR3 DNA reads TGTGCCAGCAGTGCCAGGACAGGGGGCGGCAAGCCTGAAGCTTTCTTT. Translation gives CASSARTGGGKPEAFF.

V is TRBV19 and J is TRBJ1-2, with D unclear. V gave up 6 bases and J gave up 3 bases, with 8 bases separating them. Per germline, CDR1 LNHDA and CDR2 SQIVND (reference sequence). The CDR3 contains 12 residues. The CDR3 spells CASRAPDYGYTF. The CDR3 coding sequence is TGTGCCAGTAGGGCCCCAGACTATGGCTACACCTTC. Full variable domain (missing parts from reference TRBV19 and TRBJ1-2): DGGITQSPKYLFRKEGQNVTLSCEQNLNHDAMYWYRQDPGQGLRLIYYSQIVNDFQKGDIAEGYSVSREKKESFPLTVTSAQKNPTAFYLCASRAPDYGYTFGSGTRLTVV.

The J gene is TRBJ2-7, the V gene TRBV7-6; D tentatively fits TRBD1 or TRBD2 (6 bases each). This CDR3 contains 12 residues. The V end was cut by 5 bases, the J end by 5 bases, with 10 bases between. The germline V gene encodes CDR1 SGHVS and CDR2 FNYEAQ. This chain's CDR3 is CASSLGGHEQYF. The CDR3 coding sequence is TGTGCCAGCAGCCTAGGGGGGCACGAGCAGTACTTC.

This rearrangement joins TRBV15 to TRBJ2-5; TRBD1 agrees at 9 bases. CDR3 size: 15 residues. Unmatched junction bases numbered 5, after V lost 1 base and J lost 5 bases. Germline V gene lookup returns CDR1 LNHNV and CDR2 YYDKDF (reference sequence). CDR3 nucleotides: TGTGCCACCAGCAGAGCGACAGGGGGTAGCGAGACCCAGTACTTC. It specifies CATSRATGGSETQYF.

This clone was detected only once. The J gene is TRBJ2-2, the V gene TRBV13; tentative D call: TRBD1 (5 bases). The CDR3 length is 16 residues. V lost 5 bases, J lost 1 base, and 14 bases lay in between. Germline V gene sequence: CDR1 PRHDT, CDR2 FYEKMQ (reference sequence). The DNA of the CDR3 is TGTGCCAGCAGCCCCCTTTGGGGCCAGAACACCGGGGAGCTGTTTTTT. Translation: CASSPLWGQNTGELFF.

The chain uses TRBV6-5 and TRBJ1-3, with D uncertain. The CDR3 contains 13 residues. V was trimmed by 8 bases and J by 4 bases, leaving 12 bases between them. Germline V lookup: CDR1 MNHEY, CDR2 SVGAGI. CDR3 DNA sequence: TGTGCCAGCCTGTGGGAGGAAGGAAACACCATATATTTT. This codes for CASLWEEGNTIYF.

The V call is TRBV5-6, the J call TRBJ2-6; weak D call: TRBD1 (5 bases). V lost 2 bases to trimming and J lost 0 bases, with 12 bases between them. This CDR3 spans 17 amino acids. The germline V gene encodes CDR1 SGHDT and CDR2 YYEEEE. CDR3 in amino acids: CASSFRQSSSGANVLTF. CDR3 DNA: TGTGCCAGCAGCTTCAGACAGAGTAGCTCTGGGGCCAACGTCCTGACTTTC.

As concerns this clone: The junction shows a germline mismatch at one end, possibly a read error. The same CDR3 arises from other DNA sequences in this sample as well. The rearrangement uses TRBV4-3 and TRBJ1-2; D perhaps matches TRBD1 (5 bases). Germline values: CDR1 LGHNA, CDR2 YSLEER. The CDR3 is 17 residues long. The CDR3 coding sequence is TGCGCCAGTAGCCAAGATGCCGGGCAGGGAACTAACTATGGCTACACCTTC. Its protein product is CASSQDAGQGTNYGYTF.

The chain combines TRBV30 with TRBJ2-1; 8 bases match TRBD2. There are 15 residues in the CDR3. Trimming removed 0 bases from V and 1 base from J; junction bases left unmatched: 2. CDR1 and CDR2 (germline): GTSNPN, SVGIG (reference sequence). The CDR3 coding sequence is TGTGCCTGGAGTGTAGGGACTAGTTCCTACAATGAGCAGTTCTTC. Translation: CAWSVGTSSYNEQFF.

V is TRBV5-1 and J is TRBJ2-6, with D perhaps matching TRBD1 (7 bases). CDR3 size: 16 residues. Germline V gene data show CDR1 as SGHRS and CDR2 as YFSETQ. Trimming removed 1 base at V and 0 bases at J, with 8 bases between. The CDR3 nucleotides are TGCGCCAGCAGCTTGCAGGGGGGCTCTGGGGCCAACGTCCTGACTTTC. This gives the protein CASSLQGGSGANVLTF.

The V and J genes are TRBV13 and TRBJ2-3, with 8 positions matching TRBD1. The V and J ends lost 5 bases and 4 bases, in that order; junction bases with no gene match: 8. There are 15 residues in the CDR3. CDR1 and CDR2 from the germline V gene are PRHDT and FYEKMQ (reference sequence). This chain's CDR3 is CASSPRGLDADTQYF. CDR3 nucleotides: TGTGCCAGCAGCCCCAGGGGGCTGGACGCAGATACGCAGTATTTT.

The rearrangement joins TRBV27 to TRBJ2-7; 10 bases are shared with TRBD2. CDR3 length: 16 amino acids. J lost 3 bases, V lost 6 bases, and 11 bases had no gene match. Germline V gene lookup returns CDR1 MNHEY and CDR2 SMNVEV (reference sequence). CDR3 bases: TGTGCCAGCAGGCCGATCGACACTAGCGGGGACTACGAGCAGTACTTC. Its protein product is CASRPIDTSGDYEQYF.

The chain has TRBV5-1 and TRBJ2-2; the D is unclear. V lost 4 bases and J 2 bases, leaving 12 bases between the germline ends. The CDR3 totals 15 residues. Germline-derived CDR1 and CDR2 are SGHRS and YFSETQ. CDR3 protein: CASSLGVVNTGELFF. CDR3 coding DNA: TGCGCCAGCAGCCTTGGAGTGGTAAACACCGGGGAGCTGTTTTTT.

The V and J genes are TRBV11-3 and TRBJ2-3; 10 nucleotides agree with TRBD2. Germline CDR1 reads SGHNT; CDR2 reads YENEEA. V lost 4 bases and J lost 0; bases outside the gene matches: 4. The CDR3 spans 16 residues. The DNA for the CDR3 is TGTGCCAGCAGCTACACTAGCGGGATGAGCACAGATACGCAGTATTTT. Translated, it gives CASSYTSGMSTDTQYF.

The rearrangement links TRBV4-3 to TRBJ1-1, with 7 bases identical to TRBD1. V trimming: 1 base; J trimming: 8 bases; junction bases outside the gene matches: 4. Germline assignment: CDR1 LGHNA and CDR2 YSLEER. The CDR3 is 13 residues long. CDR3 in amino acids: CASSQVTGREAFF. CDR3 sequence (DNA): TGCGCCAGCAGCCAAGTGACAGGGCGCGAAGCTTTCTTT.

V usage is TRBV13 and J usage is TRBJ2-7; 11 bases are a match to TRBD2. The germline gives CDR1 PRHDT, CDR2 FYEKMQ (reference sequence). After removal of 5 bases from V and 5 bases from J, the junction contained 8 bases not matched to a gene. This CDR3 region has 15 residues. Here the CDR3 reads CASSNLAGGRNEQYF. The DNA of the CDR3 is TGTGCCAGCAGCAACTTAGCGGGAGGGCGGAACGAGCAGTACTTC.

V usage is TRBV14 and J usage is TRBJ2-3, with no clear D. Between the trimmed V and J ends, which lost 1 base and 6 bases, there was a span of 5 bases. CDR1 SGHDN and CDR2 FVKESK come from the germline V gene. The CDR3 is 12 amino acids. CDR3 sequence: CASSQVADTQYF. Written as DNA, the CDR3 is TGTGCCAGCAGCCAAGTTGCGGATACGCAGTATTTT.

The rearrangement links TRBV7-2 to TRBJ1-1; D not resolved. Germline V lookup: CDR1 SGHTA, CDR2 FQGNSA. CDR3 length: 14 amino acids. The V and J ends lost 5 bases and 0 bases respectively, with 10 bases between them. Written as DNA, the CDR3 is TGTGCCAGCAGCATCTTTGCGATGAACACTGAAGCTTTCTTT. As protein: CASSIFAMNTEAFF.